This TCR beta chain was captured by sequencing in a study of regulatory T cells in long-lasting Graves disease. Documented time point: newly diagnosed GD, antithyroid drugs for less than 3 months. TCR sequences were obtained from RNA taken from PBMCs. In germline, CDR1 is MNHEY, CDR2 SVGEGT. The V and J ends lost 6 bases and 7 bases, in that order; junction bases with no gene match: 9. This CDR3 has 15 amino acids. The table lists this clonotype with a few counts. Both iRepertoire HTBI primers and Arm-PCR of CDR3 regions were used to build the TCR beta libraries. From the multiplex PCR reads, TCRdb called clonotypes with MiXCR, one entry per CDR3 protein. The data contain hundreds of thousands of distinct CDR3 sequences, around 17% of them singletons. These data were likewise used in another study, on T cells in Graves' hyperthyroidism and ophthalmopathy.

The receptor was isolated from a man in his forties with Graves disease. The rearrangement uses TRBV6-2 or TRBV6-3 and TRBJ1-4, with TRBD1 identical over 9 bases. The sequenced sample was peripheral blood mononuclear cells (PBMCs), obtained at new diagnosis, from a patient treated with antithyroid drugs. The CDR3 sequence: CASSPVRDRAEKLFF. CDR3 DNA: TGTGCCAGCAGCCCCGTGAGGGACAGGGCTGAAAAACTGTTTTTT.